This T cell receptor beta chain comes out of a study of blood T cell repertoires in COVID-19. The wider study: PBMCs, B-cell-depleted T cells, or T cells were the source of the cDNA or gDNA that made up the material.

As processed by the authors: Amplification of reference gene primers was used by the study to estimate nucleated cell counts. TCRdb's table, derived via immunoSEQ multiplex PCR, lists solely in-frame clones and lacks some. That table is the source of V, J and clone size, and D and trimming were worked out from the DNA. The data hold about 260,000 clones, with approximately 92% observed a single time. Trimming took off 0 bases at V and 2 bases at J, with 13 bases between the two ends. The CDR3 runs to 16 residues. Germline-derived CDR1 and CDR2 are SGHRS and YFSETQ. Sequenced material: peripheral blood. The sequence was obtained from a young adult with COVID-19, enrolled during active disease. The V call is TRBV5-1, the J call TRBJ2-3; D remains ambiguous. The CDR3 sequence: CASSLAFEPNTDTQYF. The CDR3 bases are TGCGCCAGCAGCTTGGCCTTCGAACCTAACACAGATACGCAGTATTTT.